These 14 T cell receptor beta chains came from one sample sequenced in a study of CD8+CD57+ T cells in acquired aplastic anemia. Before being chosen for sequencing, patients had shown CD8+CD57+ cell expansion by flow cytometry. Both TCR beta VDJ combination and CDR3 sequence profiling were carried out. Genomic DNA was the template for this profiling. TCRdb processed the reads anew with MiXCR; each CDR3 protein has one entry. The sample consists of approximately 470,000 distinct CDR3 sequences, approximately 32% of them appearing once. Sample: sorted CD4+, CD8+, or CD8+CD57+ T cells (not recorded which) from PBMCs. These receptors were taken from a human donor with aplastic anemia.

As regards this clonotype: Germline is not matched at one junction end, which may reflect a read error. The chain joins TRBV10-3 to TRBJ1-2; TRBD1 is a possible D gene (5 bases). This CDR3 is built from 13 residues. Germline CDR1 ENHRY, CDR2 SYGVKD. The CDR3 loop is CASRGPDFYDYTF. In DNA form, the CDR3 reads TGTGCCAGCCGGGGACCGGATTTCTATGACTACACCTTC.

This clonotype was detected a few times. The chain employs TRBV6-1 and TRBJ2-7, with TRBD1 identical over 8 bases. Germline CDR1 MNHNS, CDR2 SASEGT. Unmatched junction bases numbered 5, after V lost 6 bases and J lost 7 bases. This CDR3 is 12 amino acids long. CDR3 sequence reads: CASSRQGREQYF. CDR3 nucleotides: TGTGCCAGCAGCAGACAGGGGCGGGAGCAGTACTTC.

In its sample, this clonotype was seen a few times. The rearrangement uses TRBV12-3 or TRBV12-4 and TRBJ2-3; 8 bases align to TRBD2. J lost 6 bases, V lost 7 bases, and 3 bases had no gene match. CDR3 size: 12 residues. Written as DNA, the CDR3 is TGTGCCAGCACGAAGCGGGGGGATACGCAGTATTTT. It encodes CASTKRGDTQYF.

This clonotype showed up many times. V usage is TRBV12-3 or TRBV12-4 and J usage is TRBJ2-7, with D hard to call. The CDR3 is 13 amino acids. Trimming shortened V by 3 bases and J by 5 bases, and 11 bases separated the two germline ends. CDR3 residues: CASSFEDLDEQYF. The CDR3 bases are TGTGCCAGCAGTTTTGAGGACCTCGACGAGCAGTACTTC.

The CDR3 here is CSSYGTSSDTQYF. In nucleotides, the CDR3 is TGCAGCAGTTATGGGACTAGCAGTGATACGCAGTATTTT. The V and J genes are TRBV29-1 and TRBJ2-3; 9 bases map to TRBD2. This CDR3 has 13 amino acids. Germline V lookup: CDR1 SQVTM, CDR2 ANQGSEA. V was pared by 8 bases and J by 6 bases, with 9 bases of the junction left unmatched.

This clonotype came up many times. The chain recombines TRBV7-2 with TRBJ1-1; D gene unclear. Germline V gives CDR1 SGHTA, CDR2 FQGNSA. The ends were cut back, 2 bases at V and 3 bases at J, with 7 bases in the middle. The CDR3 is 13 residues long. The CDR3 region is CASSLWKHTEAFF. CDR3 nucleotide sequence: TGTGCCAGCAGCTTATGGAAGCACACTGAAGCTTTCTTT.

V is TRBV11-1 and J is TRBJ2-6, with TRBD2 matching 14 bases. CDR1 is SGHAT and CDR2 is FQDESV in the germline V gene (reference sequence). There are 22 residues in the CDR3. The junction had 12 bases not matched to a gene; V was cut back by 2 bases and J by 0 bases. The CDR3 DNA reads as TGTGCCAGCAGCTTACCGCCTAGGACTAGCGGGGGGACAATCTCTGGGGCCAACGTCCTGACTTTC. Encoded protein: CASSLPPRTSGGTISGANVLTF.

Only one count was recorded for this clonotype. The chain couples TRBV25-1 to TRBJ2-3; D not certain. Germline V lookup: CDR1 MGHDK, CDR2 SYGVNS. V lost 4 bases and J lost 1, with 6 bases in between. The CDR3 extends over 13 amino acids. The DNA for the CDR3 is TGTGCCAGCAGTGTGATGGGCACAGATACGCAGTATTTT. The encoded protein is CASSVMGTDTQYF.

The V and J genes are TRBV2 and TRBJ2-7, with 7 positions matching TRBD2. The junction had 13 bases not matched to a gene; V was cut back by 6 bases and J by 5 bases. The germline V gene has CDR1 SNHLY and CDR2 FYNNEI. The CDR3 covers 15 residues. This CDR3 is CASSQSGASIDEQYF. As DNA, the CDR3 is TGTGCCAGCAGCCAAAGCGGGGCTAGTATCGACGAGCAGTACTTC. Drawing the rest from reference TRBV2 and TRBJ2-7, the complete variable domain is EPEVTQTPSHQVTQMGQEVILRCVPISNHLYFYWYRQILGQKVEFLVSFYNNEISEKSEIFDDQFSVERPDGSNFTLKIRSTKLEDSAMYFCASSQSGASIDEQYFGPGTRLTVT.

The chain joins TRBV9 to TRBJ2-1; 7 positions agree with TRBD2. Germline-derived CDR1 and CDR2 are SGDLS and YYNGEE. Trimming removed 1 base from V and 5 bases from J; junction bases left unmatched: 9. The CDR3 contains 16 residues. The CDR3 loop is CASSVLSGRGNNEQFF. CDR3 DNA sequence: TGTGCCAGCAGCGTATTATCAGGGAGGGGAAACAATGAGCAGTTCTTC.

This clonotype was picked up many times. V gene TRBV7-9 combines with J gene TRBJ2-7, with D unresolved. Germline CDR1 SEHNR, CDR2 FQNEAQ (reference sequence). V was shortened by 2 bases and J by 7 bases, with 6 bases between the two germline ends. CDR3 length equals 11 residues. DNA of the CDR3: TGTGCCAGCAGCTTACTGGAGGAGCAGTACTTC. Its protein is CASSLLEEQYF.

This clonotype was seen repeatedly, ten times or more. The V and J genes are TRBV2 and TRBJ1-1; 8 positions agree with TRBD1. CDR1 and CDR2 (germline): SNHLY, FYNNEI. J lost 1 base, V lost 4 bases, and 2 bases had no gene match. This CDR3 is built from 14 residues. The CDR3 sequence is CASSGQGRNTEAFF. As DNA, the CDR3 is TGTGCCAGCAGTGGACAGGGGCGGAACACTGAAGCTTTCTTT.

This chain links TRBV30 with TRBJ1-6, with 8 bases identical to TRBD1. Germline values: CDR1 GTSNPN, CDR2 SVGIG (reference sequence). With 3 bases clipped from V and 8 bases from J, the junction kept 12 bases outside the gene matches. The CDR3 has 16 amino acids. In DNA, the CDR3 is TGTGCCTGGAGACCGACAGGGGAAGGAACCCATTCACCCCTCCACTTT. This encodes CAWRPTGEGTHSPLHF.

The chain carries TRBV5-1 and TRBJ2-7, with 11 nucleotides matching TRBD1. The V gene's germline CDR1 is SGHRS and CDR2 YFSETQ. The CDR3 consists of 16 residues. V was clipped by 5 bases and J by 3 bases; unmatched bases: 10. The CDR3 region has the DNA TGCGCCAGCAGGGTGGGTTTCGGGACAGGGGGCTACGAGCAGTACTTC. It encodes CASRVGFGTGGYEQYF. Full variable domain (missing parts from reference TRBV5-1 and TRBJ2-7): KAGVTQTPRYLIKTRGQQVTLSCSPISGHRSVSWYQQTPGQGLQFLFEYFSETQRNKGNFPGRFSGRQFSNSRSEMNVSTLELGDSALYLCASRVGFGTGGYEQYFGPGTRLTVT.